The present entry profiles one TCR beta chain with its context. No antigen is known for it. Method: immunoSEQ multiplex PCR; TCRdb's copy keeps in-frame clones and lacks some. The sample has 1.5 million to 2.5 million clones, approximately 94% seen once. J was trimmed by 4 bases and V by 3 bases; bases with no gene match: 9. The CDR3 has 15 amino acids. Germline V lookup: CDR1 MNHEY, CDR2 SMNVEV (reference sequence). CD45RO-negative CD8 cells positively selected for CCR7 made up the naive population, which excluded terminally differentiated effector memory CD45RA+ cells. The data originate from a study of shared clonotypes between healthy human individuals. Across the whole study: The study enrolled two women and a few men aged 18 to 49.

Study-wide points: Across subsets, estimated richness was generally greater for naive than for memory populations.

This sequence was found in a man aged 18 to 30 in good health. Specimen: naive CD8+ T cells sorted from blood. V gene TRBV27 combines with J gene TRBJ2-7; 7 bases line up with TRBD2. The CDR3, as DNA: TGTGCCAGCAGTTTGGACCTTTGGGGGGGATACGAGCAGTACTTC. Protein sequence: CASSLDLWGGYEQYF.